This entry lists 31 T cell receptor beta chains sequenced from one sample in a study of cytomegalovirus exposure and HLA in healthy donors. PCR amplification relied on 60 Vbeta primers (plus 13 Jbeta primers). The method was immunoSEQ multiplex PCR; TCRdb's version includes in-frame clones alone and lacks a portion of them. The sample lists 100,000 to 120,000 clones, under 85% occurring once. The sequencing sample was made of PBMCs. These receptors all stem from a man in his thirties or forties in good health and CMV-seronegative.

The CDR3 nucleotides read TGTGCTAGTGGTTCCCGGGAGACCCAGTACTTC. Its protein product is CASGSRETQYF. V is TRBV12-5 and J is TRBJ2-5; no definite D call. Germline V CDR1 and CDR2: LGHNT, FRNRAP. The CDR3 is 11 amino acids. V was shortened by 4 bases and J by 5 bases, with 5 bases between the two germline ends.

This chain uses TRBV7-9 with TRBJ2-1; TRBD1 matches at 10 bases. CDR3 length equals 14 residues. The V segment lost 3 bases and the J segment 6 bases; nucleotides outside the gene matches: 2. CDR1 is SEHNR and CDR2 is FQNEAQ in the germline V gene (reference sequence). This CDR3 is CASSFRDRGNEQFF. The CDR3 region has the DNA TGTGCCAGCAGCTTTCGGGACAGGGGCAATGAGCAGTTCTTC. Drawing the rest from reference TRBV7-9 and TRBJ2-1, the complete variable domain is DTGVSQNPRHKITKRGQNVTFRCDPISEHNRLYWYRQTLGQGPEFLTYFQNEAQLEKSRLLSDRFSAERPKGSFSTLEIQRTEQGDSAMYLCASSFRDRGNEQFFGPGTRLTVL.

The CDR3 is CASSRDRSRSSPLHF. CDR3 in DNA: TGTGCCAGCAGCCGAGACAGATCCAGGAGTTCACCCCTCCACTTT. The V call is TRBV7-2, the J call TRBJ1-6; tentative D call: TRBD1 (5 bases). V lost 5 bases and J 9 bases, leaving 17 bases between the germline ends. The germline gives CDR1 SGHTA, CDR2 FQGNSA. The CDR3 loop spans 15 amino acids.

The genes are TRBV11-3 and TRBJ2-5; the D is unclear. From germline, CDR1 is SGHNT and CDR2 YENEEA. This CDR3 is built from 13 residues. Trimming shortened V by 5 bases and J by 2 bases, and 9 bases separated the two germline ends. CDR3 in DNA: TGTGCCAGCAGCACCACACATCAAGAGACCCAGTACTTC. This encodes CASSTTHQETQYF.

J is TRBJ1-3 and V is TRBV6-6; 7 nucleotides match TRBD1. The CDR3 length is 13 residues. Germline V CDR1 and CDR2: MNHNY, SVGAGI (reference sequence). The V segment lost 5 bases and the J segment 2 bases; nucleotides outside the gene matches: 0. The CDR3 loop is CASSDRAGNTIYF. The CDR3 DNA reads as TGTGCCAGCAGTGACAGGGCTGGAAACACCATATATTTT.

The CDR3 is CASSVGGQVYPLLNTGELFF. Written as DNA, the CDR3 is TGTGCCAGCAGCGTAGGGGGGCAGGTCTATCCCCTTTTGAACACCGGGGAGCTGTTTTTT. J is TRBJ2-2 and V is TRBV9, with a tentative D call TRBD1 (6 bases). The CDR3 has 20 amino acids. Germline V gene data show CDR1 as SGDLS and CDR2 as YYNGEE. Trimming took off 0 bases at V and 1 base at J, with 22 bases between the two ends.

V and J are TRBV5-4 and TRBJ1-2; tentatively, D is TRBD1 (6 bases). V was cut by 0 bases and J by 3 bases, with 9 bases left in between. This CDR3 comprises 14 residues. Germline CDR1 and CDR2: SGHNT and YYREEE (reference sequence). The CDR3 nucleotides are TGTGCCAGCAGCTTGGAGGCAGGGGACTATGGCTACACCTTC. Its protein product is CASSLEAGDYGYTF. Combining the CDR3 with reference TRBV5-4 and TRBJ1-2 gives the whole variable domain ETGVTQSPTHLIKTRGQQVTLRCSSQSGHNTVSWYQQALGQGPQFIFQYYREEENGRGNFPPRFSGLQFPNYSSELNVNALELDDSALYLCASSLEAGDYGYTFGSGTRLTVV.

The chain has TRBV28 and TRBJ2-3; 9 bases agree with TRBD1. The CDR3 runs 14 residues. Germline CDR1 MDHEN, CDR2 SYDVKM. The ends lost 8 bases at V and 0 bases at J; junction bases unmatched: 3. The CDR3 DNA reads TGTGCCAGCGCGGACAGGGGAAGCACAGATACGCAGTATTTT. It specifies CASADRGSTDTQYF.

The chain uses TRBV5-1 and TRBJ2-7, with D possibly matching TRBD1 (7 bases). Between the trimmed V and J ends, which lost 3 bases and 2 bases, there was a span of 15 bases. The CDR3 loop spans 15 amino acids. The V gene's germline CDR1 is SGHRS and CDR2 YFSETQ. CDR3 sequence (DNA): TGCGCCAGCAGCTCTACGGGGGACAGCACCTACGAGCAGTACTTC. Translating it yields CASSSTGDSTYEQYF. The full variable domain, in which reference TRBV5-1 and TRBJ2-7 provide the parts outside the CDR3, is KAGVTQTPRYLIKTRGQQVTLSCSPISGHRSVSWYQQTPGQGLQFLFEYFSETQRNKGNFPGRFSGRQFSNSRSEMNVSTLELGDSALYLCASSSTGDSTYEQYFGPGTRLTVT.

This chain connects TRBV9 to TRBJ1-1; TRBD1 might be the D (6 bases). Germline values: CDR1 SGDLS, CDR2 YYNGEE. The V end lost 0 bases, the J end lost 4 bases, and 13 bases lay between the germline ends. CDR3 length: 15 residues. CDR3 DNA: TGTGCCAGCAGCGTAGCGGGCCGAGGGGGCACTGAAGCTTTCTTT. This gives the protein CASSVAGRGGTEAFF.

The chain employs TRBV6-1 and TRBJ2-5, with D possibly matching TRBD2 (6 bases). The germline gives CDR1 MNHNS, CDR2 SASEGT. V gave up 1 base and J gave up 7 bases, with 10 bases separating them. This CDR3 has 13 amino acids. CDR3 in DNA: TGTGCCAGCAGTGAAGGGGAGGCCGGGACCCAGTACTTC. It yields the protein CASSEGEAGTQYF.

This chain joins TRBV14 and TRBJ1-2; 9 nucleotides line up with TRBD1. V gave up 1 base and J gave up 7 bases; unmatched junction bases: 10. The CDR3 spans 16 residues. In germline, CDR1 is SGHDN, CDR2 FVKESK. CDR3 amino acids: CASSQGNPGQGLGYTF. The CDR3 DNA sequence: TGTGCCAGCAGCCAAGGTAATCCGGGACAGGGACTTGGCTACACCTTC.

This chain's CDR3 is CAWKPRTGLYGYTF. CDR3 coding DNA: TGTGCCTGGAAACCCCGGACAGGTCTTTATGGCTACACCTTC. This chain connects TRBV30 to TRBJ1-2; 7 nucleotides match TRBD1. The junction had 10 bases not matched to a gene; V was cut back by 4 bases and J by 5 bases. The germline V gene encodes CDR1 GTSNPN and CDR2 SVGIG (reference sequence). This CDR3 spans 14 amino acids.

V is TRBV19 and J is TRBJ2-4; possible D gene TRBD1, 6 bases. The CDR3 consists of 15 residues. Trimming removed 5 bases at V and 3 bases at J, with 14 bases between. Germline V gene sequence: CDR1 LNHDA, CDR2 SQIVND (reference sequence). DNA of the CDR3: TGTGCCAGTAGTTCCAGGGGAGTGGGCAAAAACATTCAGTACTTC. This codes for CASSSRGVGKNIQYF.

This clone was counted a single time. The rearrangement uses TRBV7-5 and TRBJ2-3; the D call TRBD1 from the table was never checked on the DNA. TRBV7-5 has pseudogene status. CDR3 length: 16 amino acids. This CDR3 is CVRSWRDRGDTDTQYF. The CDR3 bases are TGTGTCAGAAGCTGGCGGGACAGGGGAGACACAGATACGCAGTATTTT.

The chain employs TRBV12-5 and TRBJ1-1, with D unclear. Trimming removed 3 bases from V and 0 bases from J, with 5 bases in between. Germline V gene lookup returns CDR1 LGHNT and CDR2 FRNRAP. This CDR3 is 13 amino acids long. Here the CDR3 reads CASGFQLNTEAFF. CDR3 bases: TGTGCTAGTGGTTTTCAGTTGAACACTGAAGCTTTCTTT.

The chain is built from TRBV25-1 and TRBJ1-2; the match to TRBD1 covers 7 bases. V was pared by 6 bases and J by 8 bases, with 3 bases of the junction left unmatched. Germline CDR1 and CDR2: MGHDK and SYGVNS. This CDR3 has 11 residues. The CDR3 loop reads CASSQQGGYTF. DNA for the CDR3: TGTGCCAGCAGCCAACAGGGGGGCTACACCTTC.

V usage is TRBV13 and J usage is TRBJ1-2; 9 bases map to TRBD1. V trimming: 5 bases; J trimming: 8 bases; junction bases outside the gene matches: 12. The CDR3 runs 15 residues. Per the germline V gene, CDR1 is PRHDT and CDR2 is FYEKMQ (reference sequence). The CDR3 here is CASSLSRQGVIGYTF. CDR3 DNA sequence: TGTGCCAGCAGCCTCTCCCGACAGGGGGTAATCGGCTACACCTTC.

V and J are TRBV9 and TRBJ2-2, with D maybe TRBD2 (6 bases). Deletions cut 0 bases from V and 6 bases from J, with 12 bases between. There are 15 residues in the CDR3. Looked up from germline, CDR1 is SGDLS and CDR2 is YYNGEE. CDR3 loop: CASSVGGRSPGELFF. The CDR3 DNA sequence: TGTGCCAGCAGCGTAGGGGGGAGGTCCCCCGGGGAGCTGTTTTTT.

The J gene is TRBJ1-1, the V gene TRBV2, with D maybe TRBD1 (5 bases). This CDR3 has 13 amino acids. Trimming cost V 3 bases and J 8 bases, with 13 bases left between them. Germline V gene lookup returns CDR1 SNHLY and CDR2 FYNNEI. DNA for the CDR3: TGTGCCAGCAGTGATCCGGGGGATAGGGAAGCTTTCTTT. Translated, it gives CASSDPGDREAFF.

This clone came up once. The chain links TRBV15 to TRBJ1-5; 7 bases are shared with TRBD1. This CDR3 has 13 residues. CDR1 is LNHNV and CDR2 is YYDKDF in the germline V gene (reference sequence). V was pared by 5 bases and J by 4 bases, with 2 bases of the junction left unmatched. CDR3 loop: CATSQQGNQPQHF. CDR3 sequence (DNA): TGTGCCACCAGCCAACAGGGGAATCAGCCCCAGCATTTT.

V gene TRBV18 combines with J gene TRBJ2-5; 12 bases fit TRBD1. Germline V gives CDR1 KGHSH, CDR2 LQKENI. After removal of 2 bases from V and 5 bases from J, the junction contained 6 bases not matched to a gene. The length of the CDR3 is 16 residues. CDR3 coding DNA: TGTGCCAGCTCACCAGGGACAGGGGGCGCTTGGGAGACCCAGTACTTC. Amino acid sequence: CASSPGTGGAWETQYF.

In this sample, this clone turned up a few times. The V and J genes are TRBV6-6 and TRBJ2-1; 9 bases are shared with TRBD2. Germline V lookup: CDR1 MNHNY, CDR2 SVGAGI (reference sequence). The ends lost 6 bases at V and 5 bases at J; junction bases unmatched: 8. This CDR3 contains 15 residues. The CDR3 DNA reads as TGTGCCAGCAGCAGTAGCGGGAGTAACAACAATGAGCAGTTCTTC. Translation gives CASSSSGSNNNEQFF.

The chain combines TRBV27 with TRBJ2-7; 11 nucleotides match TRBD1. Germline assignment: CDR1 MNHEY and CDR2 SMNVEV (reference sequence). J lost 7 bases, V lost 0 bases, and 11 bases had no gene match. The CDR3 is 17 amino acids. In DNA form, the CDR3 reads TGTGCCAGCAGTTTATCCGGGGGGACAGGGGGGCCCGTTGAGCAGTACTTC. Translation: CASSLSGGTGGPVEQYF.

V usage is TRBV5-1 and J usage is TRBJ1-1; the D is unclear. This CDR3 has 12 amino acids. Trimming cost V 4 bases and J 5 bases, with 9 bases left between them. Germline CDR1 and CDR2: SGHRS and YFSETQ. The CDR3 sequence: CASSPGQTEAFF. As DNA, the CDR3 is TGCGCCAGCAGCCCTGGTCAGACTGAAGCTTTCTTT.

The V gene is TRBV5-6, the J gene TRBJ2-5; 10 bases match TRBD1. V trimming: 1 base; J trimming: 5 bases; junction bases outside the gene matches: 8. Germline V lookup: CDR1 SGHDT, CDR2 YYEEEE. CDR3 length: 16 amino acids. Written as DNA, the CDR3 is TGTGCCAGCAGCTTGCCACGACAGGGGGCTCAGGAGACCCAGTACTTC. The encoded protein is CASSLPRQGAQETQYF.

The chain couples TRBV6-5 to TRBJ2-5, with 8 bases that match TRBD1. V shed 6 bases and J 4 bases; nucleotides not matched to a gene: 7. CDR1 is MNHEY and CDR2 is SVGAGI in the germline V gene. There are 14 residues in the CDR3. This CDR3 reads CASRPSGGRETQYF. The CDR3 nucleotides read TGTGCCAGCAGACCCTCAGGGGGCCGAGAGACCCAGTACTTC.

The V and J genes are TRBV6-6 and TRBJ1-1, with D hard to call. Per germline, CDR1 MNHNY and CDR2 SVGAGI (reference sequence). The ends were cut back, 5 bases at V and 1 base at J, with 8 bases in the middle. The CDR3 is 13 residues long. The CDR3 nucleotides are TGTGCCAGCAGTATCGACAAGAACACTGAAGCTTTCTTT. It encodes CASSIDKNTEAFF.

This clone has only a few counts. The chain joins TRBV28 to TRBJ1-4, with TRBD1 as a possible D gene (6 bases). V dropped 5 bases and J dropped 7 bases, with 11 bases sitting between them. Germline V CDR1 and CDR2: MDHEN, SYDVKM. This CDR3 has 13 amino acids. The DNA of the CDR3 is TGTGCCAGCAGTCGCCAGGGGATTGAAAAACTGTTTTTT. It is translated as CASSRQGIEKLFF.

The V call is TRBV7-6, the J call TRBJ2-2; 8 bases align to TRBD1. This CDR3 has 17 residues. CDR1 SGHVS and CDR2 FNYEAQ come from the germline V gene. V was pared by 1 base and J by 1 base, with 5 bases of the junction left unmatched. The CDR3 region is CASSLVLGQGNTGELFF. In nucleotides, the CDR3 is TGTGCCAGCAGCTTAGTACTTGGACAGGGGAACACCGGGGAGCTGTTTTTT.

The chain recombines TRBV9 with TRBJ2-1, with 11 bases aligning to TRBD2. J gave up 6 bases and V 3 bases, and 2 bases lay outside the gene matches. Germline V gives CDR1 SGDLS, CDR2 YYNGEE. This CDR3 region has 14 residues. In DNA form, the CDR3 reads TGTGCCAGCAGCGGAGGACTAGCGGGCAATGAGCAGTTCTTC. It codes for CASSGGLAGNEQFF.